This T cell receptor (beta chain) was found in a study of graft-versus-host responses after intestinal transplantation. Looked up from germline, CDR1 is SGHRS and CDR2 is YFSETQ. With 4 bases removed from V and 12 bases from J, the gap between germline ends came to 41 bases. The CDR3 has 21 residues. The repertoire was sequenced with immunoSEQ multiplex PCR; TCRdb's copy has only in-frame clones and lacks some. The sample has 15,000 to 20,000 clones; roughly 78% are singletons. Tissue from the graft was processed to free its intraepithelial and lamina propria lymphocytes. The clonotype was recovered from a human patient who received an intestinal transplant, so some T cells may come from the graft donor. Here the sequenced sample was ileum tissue, taken 104 days after intestinal transplant. The chain links TRBV5-1 to TRBJ2-1; D is perhaps TRBD2 (7 bases). This chain's CDR3 is CASSIRHAGAPNSGINGGQFF. In nucleotides, the CDR3 is TGCGCCAGCAGCATCCGCCACGCGGGGGCTCCCAATAGTGGCATAAACGGTGGGCAGTTCTTC.